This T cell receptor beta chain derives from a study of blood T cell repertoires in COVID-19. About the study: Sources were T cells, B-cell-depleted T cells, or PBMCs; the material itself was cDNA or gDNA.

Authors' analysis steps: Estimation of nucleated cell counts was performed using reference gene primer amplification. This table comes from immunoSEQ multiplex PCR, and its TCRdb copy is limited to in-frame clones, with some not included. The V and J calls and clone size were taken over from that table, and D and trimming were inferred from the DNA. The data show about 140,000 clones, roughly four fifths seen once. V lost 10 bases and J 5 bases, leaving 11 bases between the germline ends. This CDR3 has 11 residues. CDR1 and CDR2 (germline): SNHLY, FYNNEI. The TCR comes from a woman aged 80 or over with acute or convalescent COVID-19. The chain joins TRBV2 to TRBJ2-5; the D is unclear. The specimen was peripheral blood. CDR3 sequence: CATNSLETQYF. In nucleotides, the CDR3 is TGTGCCACCAACTCTCTCGAGACCCAGTACTTC.